One and the same sample provided the 22 T cell receptor beta chains below, sequenced in a study of Graves' ophthalmopathy and Graves' hyperthyroidism. Amplification of the TCR beta CDR3 regions used RNA transcripts (as template). Second-round multiplex PCR followed a first-round RT-PCR using HTBI primers. TCRdb reanalysed the multiplex PCR reads using MiXCR and keeps one entry per CDR3 protein. The sample has roughly 600,000 distinct CDR3 sequences, about two fifths seen once. Specimen: peripheral blood or thyroid tissue (not recorded which). The origin of the receptors is an adult man with Graves' hyperthyroidism.

This clonotype was seen many times. The rearrangement uses TRBV29-1 and TRBJ1-2, with D perhaps TRBD1 (5 bases). Germline CDR1 and CDR2: SQVTM and ANQGSEA. V gave up 0 bases and J gave up 9 bases, with 17 bases separating them. This CDR3 region has 14 residues. CDR3 amino acids: CSVEDPQEGQSYTF. The CDR3 DNA reads as TGCAGCGTTGAAGATCCCCAGGAGGGGCAAAGCTACACCTTC.

The J gene is TRBJ1-1, the V gene TRBV29-1, with 11 bases lining up with TRBD1. V was pared by 5 bases and J by 2 bases, with 7 bases of the junction left unmatched. The CDR3 loop spans 15 amino acids. Germline V lookup: CDR1 SQVTM, CDR2 ANQGSEA. The CDR3 loop is CSVQLGQGANTEAFF. Written as DNA, the CDR3 is TGCAGCGTTCAACTCGGACAGGGGGCCAACACTGAAGCTTTCTTT.

This clonotype showed up many times. This sequence joins TRBV3-1 and TRBJ1-2; D is undetermined. Trimming left V 1 base short and J 0 bases short, with 6 bases between. Germline V lookup: CDR1 LGHDT, CDR2 YNNKEL (reference sequence). The CDR3 length is 14 residues. The DNA of the CDR3 is TGTGCCAGCAGCCAAGCCGCGCCTAACTATGGCTACACCTTC. Translation: CASSQAAPNYGYTF.

Worth noting for this clonotype: This is likely a read error, given that the CDR3 carries no conserved phenylalanine or tryptophan at its end. No DNA is shown, since the ends of the CDR3 on it are uncertain; the CDR3 is the one TCRdb lists. This chain connects TRBV19 to TRBJ1-1; TRBD1, the table's D call, lacks a check against the DNA. The CDR3 is 8 amino acids in total, end residues counted. Germline V gene data show CDR1 as LNHDA and CDR2 as SQIVND (reference sequence). Here the CDR3 reads CASSPDRV.

V usage is TRBV20-1 and J usage is TRBJ2-7; 8 nucleotides line up with TRBD2. The CDR3 totals 16 residues. Per the germline V gene, CDR1 is DFQATT and CDR2 is SNEGSKA (reference sequence). Trimming removed 3 bases from V and 7 bases from J; junction bases left unmatched: 17. The CDR3 loop is CSARTLASLAVNEQYF. CDR3 coding DNA: TGCAGTGCTAGGACACTCGCATCACTAGCGGTCAATGAGCAGTACTTC.

This clonotype was observed a handful of times. This chain uses TRBV19 with TRBJ1-5; a weak D match, TRBD1 (5 bases). Germline V gene sequence: CDR1 LNHDA, CDR2 SQIVND (reference sequence). The CDR3 is 15 residues long. V shed 3 bases and J shed 5 bases, with 14 bases lying between them. CDR3 bases: TGTGCCAGTAGTATTTATTTCGGGGGTTATCAGCCCCAGCATTTT. Translated, it gives CASSIYFGGYQPQHF. The full variable domain, its missing parts supplied by reference TRBV19 and TRBJ1-5, is DGGITQSPKYLFRKEGQNVTLSCEQNLNHDAMYWYRQDPGQGLRLIYYSQIVNDFQKGDIAEGYSVSREKKESFPLTVTSAQKNPTAFYLCASSIYFGGYQPQHFGDGTRLSIL.

V usage is TRBV7-9 and J usage is TRBJ2-7; 8 nucleotides agree with TRBD2. Losses at the gene ends were 6 bases for V and 7 bases for J; bases not matched to a gene: 14. Germline loops: CDR1 SEHNR, CDR2 FQNEAQ (reference sequence). The CDR3 loop spans 15 amino acids. This chain's CDR3 is CASSPERGKVREQYF. DNA for the CDR3: TGTGCCAGCAGTCCAGAGCGGGGGAAGGTCCGTGAGCAGTACTTC. The variable domain in full, completed from reference TRBV7-9 and TRBJ2-7, reads DTGVSQNPRHKITKRGQNVTFRCDPISEHNRLYWYRQTLGQGPEFLTYFQNEAQLEKSRLLSDRFSAERPKGSFSTLEIQRTEQGDSAMYLCASSPERGKVREQYFGPGTRLTVT.

A remark on this clonotype: This may stem from a read error, because a much larger clone lies one nucleotide away. The rearrangement links TRBV12-3 or TRBV12-4 to TRBJ1-1; 9 bases align to TRBD1. There are 14 residues in the CDR3. V shed 6 bases, J shed 4 bases, and the junction held 6 bases outside the gene matches. The CDR3 loop is CASSPTGGSTEAFF. CDR3 nucleotide sequence: TGTGCCAGCAGCCCGACAGGGGGAAGCACTGAAGCTTTCTTT.

This clonotype was detected ten times or more. This sequence joins TRBV5-1 and TRBJ1-1, with a tentative D call TRBD1 (6 bases). The CDR3 extends over 15 amino acids. Germline values: CDR1 SGHRS, CDR2 YFSETQ. V dropped 0 bases and J dropped 4 bases, with 13 bases sitting between them. The CDR3 loop is CASSLVGGAGTEAFF. CDR3 nucleotides: TGCGCCAGCAGCTTGGTCGGGGGCGCCGGCACTGAAGCTTTCTTT. Supplemented by reference TRBV5-1 and TRBJ1-1, the full variable domain reads KAGVTQTPRYLIKTRGQQVTLSCSPISGHRSVSWYQQTPGQGLQFLFEYFSETQRNKGNFPGRFSGRQFSNSRSEMNVSTLELGDSALYLCASSLVGGAGTEAFFGQGTRLTVV.

This clonotype was counted many times. This chain joins TRBV6-1 and TRBJ2-7; TRBD1 matches 8 bases. With 6 bases clipped from V and 4 bases from J, the junction kept 2 bases outside the gene matches. Looked up from germline, CDR1 is MNHNS and CDR2 is SASEGT. This CDR3 has 12 residues. This CDR3 reads CASRGQGYEQYF. CDR3 sequence (DNA): TGTGCCAGCAGAGGACAGGGTTACGAGCAGTACTTC.

This clonotype was detected only once. The chain is built from TRBV15 and TRBJ1-4; 9 bases map to TRBD1. This CDR3 has 13 residues. Germline CDR1 is LNHNV and CDR2 is YYDKDF (reference sequence). V shed 3 bases and J 12 bases; nucleotides not matched to a gene: 5. The CDR3 spells CATSRGQGEQLFF. The CDR3 coding sequence is TGTGCCACCAGCAGGGGACAGGGCGAACAACTGTTTTTT.

This clonotype was observed many times. This rearrangement joins TRBV12-3 or TRBV12-4 to TRBJ1-1; D might be TRBD1 (6 bases). V lost 3 bases, J lost 5 bases, and 16 bases lay in between. This CDR3 contains 15 residues. The DNA of the CDR3 is TGTGCCAGCAGTTTTTGGGGGGGGGCGCTTACTGAAGCTTTCTTT. It encodes CASSFWGGALTEAFF.

This clonotype was observed at least ten times. This rearrangement joins TRBV12-3 or TRBV12-4 to TRBJ2-6, with D maybe TRBD1 (5 bases). Trimming shortened V by 7 bases and J by 1 base, and 8 bases separated the two germline ends. CDR3 length: 14 residues. The CDR3: CASNKGSGANVLTF. In DNA form, the CDR3 reads TGTGCCAGCAATAAGGGGTCTGGGGCCAACGTCCTGACTTTC.

At least ten counts were recorded for this clonotype. This rearrangement joins TRBV10-3 to TRBJ2-7, with 7 bases identical to TRBD2. The CDR3 sequence is 13 residues long. Germline trimming cut 11 bases from V and 1 base from J; bases unmatched to any gene: 8. Germline CDR1 ENHRY, CDR2 SYGVKD. The CDR3 here is CAGGGSGSYEQYF. The CDR3, as DNA: TGTGCCGGTGGAGGTAGCGGGTCCTACGAGCAGTACTTC.

In DNA form, the CDR3 reads TGCGCCAGCAGCCAAGTCCCAGGGGGCCTGTTAGGCACCGGGGAGCTGTTTTTT. Encoded protein: CASSQVPGGLLGTGELFF. The rearrangement links TRBV4-1 to TRBJ2-2, with 8 bases aligning to TRBD1. There are 18 residues in the CDR3. V dropped 1 base and J dropped 4; count of bases not matched to a gene: 11. Germline V CDR1 and CDR2: MGHRA, YSYEKL.

The rearrangement uses TRBV29-1 and TRBJ1-1, with TRBD1 matching 9 bases. The CDR3 contains 13 residues. The trim removed 6 bases at V and 4 bases at J, leaving 6 bases unmatched. Per the germline V gene, CDR1 is SQVTM and CDR2 is ANQGSEA. The CDR3 loop is CSVGQGRGTEAFF. The CDR3 DNA follows: TGCAGCGTCGGACAGGGGAGAGGCACTGAAGCTTTCTTT. The variable domain in full, with the rest retrieved from reference TRBV29-1 and TRBJ1-1, is SAVISQKPSRDICQRGTSLTIQCQVDSQVTMMFWYRQQPGQSLTLIATANQGSEATYESGFVIDKFPISRPNLTFSTLTVSNMSPEDSSIYLCSVGQGRGTEAFFGQGTRLTVV.

This clonotype was recorded at least ten times. The genes are TRBV24-1 and TRBJ1-1; no clear D gene. From germline, CDR1 is KGHDR and CDR2 SFDVKD. Trimming took 2 bases from V and 1 from J, leaving 10 bases between them. This CDR3 is built from 15 residues. The CDR3 nucleotides read TGTGCCACCAGTGATTCCCGGACGGCGAACACTGAAGCTTTCTTT. This encodes CATSDSRTANTEAFF.

V gene TRBV7-4 combines with J gene TRBJ1-2, with 8 bases aligning to TRBD1. The CDR3 has 14 amino acids. Germline values: CDR1 SGHVT, CDR2 SQSDAQ. The V gene end was trimmed by 3 bases and the J gene end by 5 bases; junction bases not matched to a gene: 5. As DNA, the CDR3 is TGTGCCAGCAGCTTTGAGGGACAGGCTTATGGCTACACCTTC. Translation: CASSFEGQAYGYTF.

There are a few counts of this clonotype. The chain has TRBV20-1 and TRBJ2-6; D is undetermined. The germline V gene has CDR1 DFQATT and CDR2 SNEGSKA (reference sequence). Trimming left V 3 bases short and J 4 bases short, with 4 bases between. This CDR3 comprises 12 residues. As DNA, the CDR3 is TGCAGTGCTAGCGGGGGGGCCAACGTCCTGACTTTC. Translation: CSASGGANVLTF.

On this clonotype itself: A read error is likely, as this CDR3 ends without the conserved phenylalanine or tryptophan. Because the CDR3's place on the DNA is in doubt, the DNA is left out and the CDR3 is given as listed by TCRdb. V and J are TRBV24-1 and TRBJ2-5. Germline CDR1 KGHDR, CDR2 SFDVKD. The CDR3 is 8 amino acids long, termini counted. The CDR3 sequence: CATSDSLA.

This clonotype was seen a few times. The chain recombines TRBV7-9 with TRBJ2-7, with D maybe TRBD1 (6 bases). The DNA end favors TRBJ2-4, so the J call may be wrong. There are 14 residues in the CDR3. Looked up from germline, CDR1 is SEHNR and CDR2 is FQNEAQ (reference sequence). CDR3 sequence (DNA): TGTGCCAGCAGCTCAGGGACATGGGCAGACATTCAGTACTTC. Protein sequence: CASSSGTWADIQYF.

The rearrangement uses TRBV29-1 and TRBJ2-7; D is possibly TRBD1 or TRBD2 (6 bases each). Germline V gene data show CDR1 as SQVTM and CDR2 as ANQGSEA. Deletions cut 6 bases from V and 4 bases from J, with 13 bases between. The CDR3 is 12 residues long. The DNA for the CDR3 is TGCAGCGTCAAGGGGGGACGGTACGAGCAGTACTTC. Its protein is CSVKGGRYEQYF.